The clone carrying this TCR beta chain was observed at least ten times. This CDR3 spans 14 amino acids. Germline trimming cut 5 bases from V and 6 bases from J; bases unmatched to any gene: 4. Germline values: CDR1 ENHRY, CDR2 SYGVKD. The sample is drawn from a study of spatial heterogeneity in lung cancer. Noted time point: blood at routine non-recurrence follow-up after resection. Using its own MiXCR run on the 5' RACE reads, TCRdb lists one record per CDR3 protein. Of fewer than 100,000 distinct CDR3 sequences in the sample, approximately 19% were seen once. The material was PBMCs, obtained at follow-up. V is TRBV10-3 and J is TRBJ2-1, with 10 bases aligning to TRBD1. The receptor was derived from a male donor with early-stage non-small cell lung cancer. DNA of the CDR3: TGTGCCATCAGTCGGGACAGGGGTTCCAATGAGCAGTTCTTC. As protein: CAISRDRGSNEQFF.